What follows are 8 T cell receptor beta chains derived from one specimen sequenced in a study of blood T cell repertoires in COVID-19. This table comes from immunoSEQ multiplex PCR, and its TCRdb copy is limited to in-frame clones, with some not included. This table holds about 130,000 clones, around nine tenths found once. The sample comprised peripheral blood. These receptors all come from a woman aged 70 to 79 with COVID-19, enrolled during active disease.

This clone appeared a single time. This chain connects TRBV3-1 (or the pseudogene TRBV3-2) to TRBJ1-1; 8 bases are a match to TRBD1. J was trimmed by 1 base and V by 2 bases; bases with no gene match: 6. Germline-derived CDR1 and CDR2 are LGHDT and YNNKEL (reference sequence). CDR3 size: 16 residues. This chain's CDR3 is CASSQSTDRENTEAFF. DNA for the CDR3: TGTGCCAGCAGCCAATCGACGGACAGGGAGAACACTGAAGCTTTCTTT.

The rearrangement links TRBV5-1 to TRBJ1-1; possibly TRBD1 for D (5 bases). Trimming took 3 bases from V and 1 from J, leaving 10 bases between them. This CDR3 comprises 14 residues. Germline CDR1 SGHRS, CDR2 YFSETQ. CDR3 protein: CASSSGFSNTEAFF. In nucleotides, the CDR3 is TGCGCCAGCAGCTCAGGGTTCTCGAACACTGAAGCTTTCTTT.

This chain uses TRBV24-1 with TRBJ2-1, with D tentatively TRBD1 (6 bases). Germline lookup yields CDR1 KGHDR and CDR2 SFDVKD. The CDR3 covers 13 residues. V shed 5 bases and J shed 8 bases, with 12 bases lying between them. CDR3 sequence reads: CATSAPGAHEQFF. The CDR3 DNA reads TGTGCCACCAGTGCCCCAGGGGCCCATGAGCAGTTCTTC.

The V call is TRBV5-6, the J call TRBJ2-5, with 7 bases aligning to TRBD1. Per germline, CDR1 SGHDT and CDR2 YYEEEE. The junction had 7 bases not matched to a gene; V was cut back by 6 bases and J by 5 bases. The CDR3 length is 13 residues. CDR3 sequence reads: CASTLIRGETQYF. The CDR3, as DNA: TGTGCCAGCACTTTAATCAGGGGGGAGACCCAGTACTTC.

V and J are TRBV5-5 and TRBJ2-7, with D unresolved. Germline loops: CDR1 SGHKS, CDR2 YYEKEE (reference sequence). Trimming pared 4 bases from V and 0 bases from J, leaving 11 bases between. This CDR3 has 14 amino acids. The CDR3 DNA reads TGTGCCAGCAGCCTCAAAGAGGACTCCTACGAGCAGTACTTC. Protein: CASSLKEDSYEQYF.

The chain couples TRBV28 to TRBJ1-1, with a tentative D call TRBD1 (5 bases). CDR1 and CDR2 from the germline V gene are MDHEN and SYDVKM. This CDR3 contains 14 residues. Trimming took off 5 bases at V and 8 bases at J, with 18 bases between the two ends. CDR3 coding DNA: TGTGCCAGCAGTAGCTCTTCCAAGGGGTACGAAGCTTTCTTT. Translated, it gives CASSSSSKGYEAFF. Complete variable domain (other parts from reference TRBV28 and TRBJ1-1): DVKVTQSSRYLVKRTGEKVFLECVQDMDHENMFWYRQDPGLGLRLIYFSYDVKMKEKGDIPEGYSVSREKKERFSLILESASTNQTSMYLCASSSSSKGYEAFFGQGTRLTVV.

The V gene is TRBV4-1, the J gene TRBJ1-2; 9 bases fit TRBD1. J lost 0 bases, V lost 4 bases, and 3 bases had no gene match. The CDR3 has 15 residues. Germline loops: CDR1 MGHRA, CDR2 YSYEKL. The DNA for the CDR3 is TGCGCCAGCAGCCCATGGACAGGGGCTAACTATGGCTACACCTTC. Translating it yields CASSPWTGANYGYTF.

The V and J genes are TRBV11-3 and TRBJ2-2; D is uncertain. Germline V CDR1 and CDR2: SGHNT, YENEEA. Trimming took 3 bases from V and 7 from J, leaving 9 bases between them. The CDR3 is 13 residues long. The CDR3 coding sequence is TGTGCCAGCAGCTTTCAGGTCGACGGGGAGCTGTTTTTT. It encodes CASSFQVDGELFF.